The 27 T cell receptor beta chains in this list originate from one sample, sequenced in a study of blood T cell repertoires in COVID-19. The table came from immunoSEQ multiplex PCR; TCRdb's copy has only in-frame clones and leaves some out. The sample includes some 200,000 clones, around 86% of them seen just once. Sequenced input: PBMCs or T cells enriched from blood (not recorded which). These TCRs come from a man younger than 45 in a cohort exposed to, infected with or recovered from COVID-19 (not recorded which).

This clone was observed once. The rearrangement uses TRBV5-1 and TRBJ1-1, with TRBD1 as a possible D gene (6 bases). V was pared by 4 bases and J by 1 base, with 17 bases between. This CDR3 is built from 16 residues. CDR1 and CDR2 (germline): SGHRS, YFSETQ. CDR3 region: CASSKDYRAPNTEAFF. The CDR3 coding sequence is TGCGCCAGCAGCAAAGATTACAGGGCCCCGAACACTGAAGCTTTCTTT.

This clone was seen only a few times. This chain uses TRBV10-1 with TRBJ2-1, with 8 bases fitting TRBD2. Germline CDR1 is WNHNN and CDR2 is SYGVQD (reference sequence). This CDR3 spans 18 amino acids. Germline trimming cut 3 bases from V and 0 bases from J; bases unmatched to any gene: 10. The CDR3 protein is CASSDGRGGPSSYNEQFF. CDR3 bases: TGCGCCAGCAGTGACGGACGGGGGGGGCCCAGCTCCTACAATGAGCAGTTCTTC.

In its sample, this clone was seen a few times. The chain's CDR3 is CASSQNGGAGTDTQYF. In DNA form, the CDR3 reads TGTGCCAGCAGCCAGAATGGGGGGGCGGGCACAGATACGCAGTATTTT. The chain combines TRBV11-2 with TRBJ2-3; TRBD2 might be the D (7 bases). Trimming shortened V by 5 bases and J by 1 base, and 16 bases separated the two germline ends. This CDR3 is 16 amino acids long. In germline, CDR1 is SGHAT, CDR2 FQNNGV.

This chain joins TRBV24-1 and TRBJ1-1; 7 bases line up with TRBD1. In germline, CDR1 is KGHDR, CDR2 SFDVKD. The trim removed 6 bases at V and 4 bases at J, leaving 16 bases unmatched. The CDR3 is 17 amino acids. CDR3 region: CATSSDRLGTVGTEAFF. The CDR3 DNA sequence: TGTGCCACCAGTTCGGACAGGTTGGGGACCGTCGGCACTGAAGCTTTCTTT.

This chain uses TRBV27 with TRBJ2-7, with D perhaps matching TRBD2 (5 bases). The germline V gene encodes CDR1 MNHEY and CDR2 SMNVEV (reference sequence). This CDR3 contains 13 residues. Trimming removed 7 bases at V and 3 bases at J, with 13 bases between. CDR3 loop: CASNSSPIYEQYF. For the CDR3, the DNA is TGTGCCAGCAACTCTAGCCCCATCTACGAGCAGTACTTC.

V and J are TRBV24-1 and TRBJ2-4; possible D gene TRBD2, 5 bases. The V gene lost 4 bases and the J gene lost 0 bases, with 9 bases spanning the gap. CDR1 and CDR2 from the germline V gene are KGHDR and SFDVKD. The CDR3 loop spans 15 amino acids. Here the CDR3 reads CATSDSGLAKNIQYF. In DNA form, the CDR3 reads TGTGCCACCAGTGACTCTGGACTAGCCAAAAACATTCAGTACTTC.

The chain is built from TRBV6-5 and TRBJ2-3; TRBD1 matches 7 bases. CDR1 is MNHEY, CDR2 SVGAGI, per germline. Trimming cost V 2 bases and J 6 bases; bases outside gene matches: 5. This CDR3 contains 14 residues. CDR3 protein: CASSYNRGYDTQYF. Here the CDR3 DNA reads TGTGCCAGCAGTTACAACAGGGGTTACGATACGCAGTATTTT.

The J gene is TRBJ1-6, the V gene TRBV5-6; 10 bases are shared with TRBD1. This CDR3 contains 17 residues. The V and J ends lost 4 bases and 1 base, in that order; junction bases with no gene match: 5. Looked up from germline, CDR1 is SGHDT and CDR2 is YYEEEE. CDR3 loop: CASSRGQGGSYNSPLHF. CDR3 sequence (DNA): TGTGCCAGCAGCCGCGGACAGGGGGGTTCCTATAATTCACCCCTCCACTTT.

V gene TRBV7-8 combines with J gene TRBJ1-3; 7 bases fit TRBD1. This CDR3 comprises 15 residues. V shed 5 bases and J 0 bases; nucleotides not matched to a gene: 4. Per the germline V gene, CDR1 is SGHVS and CDR2 is FQNEAQ. The CDR3 DNA sequence: TGTGCCAGCAGCACAAGGACAGGCTCTGGAAACACCATATATTTT. Translating it yields CASSTRTGSGNTIYF.

This clone was seen only a few times. The V and J genes are TRBV6-5 and TRBJ2-3; no definite D call. This CDR3 is 13 amino acids long. V was trimmed by 6 bases and J by 5 bases, leaving 12 bases between them. Germline CDR1 is MNHEY and CDR2 is SVGAGI. CDR3 residues: CASSPARRDTQYF. The CDR3 nucleotides are TGTGCCAGCAGCCCAGCCCGGAGAGATACGCAGTATTTT.

The chain links TRBV23-1 to TRBJ2-3; 7 positions agree with TRBD1. TRBV23-1 is labeled an ORF, and its function is uncertain. The CDR3 covers 14 residues. V shed 3 bases, J shed 4 bases, and the junction held 4 bases outside the gene matches. The CDR3 sequence: CASSHQGDSDTQYF. The CDR3 nucleotides read TGCGCCAGCAGTCACCAGGGGGATTCAGATACGCAGTATTTT.

This chain links TRBV6-5 with TRBJ2-1; no reliable D call. The CDR3 has 15 residues. The ends were cut back, 6 bases at V and 7 bases at J, with 19 bases in the middle. Germline-derived CDR1 and CDR2 are MNHEY and SVGAGI. The CDR3 coding sequence is TGTGCCAGCAGCGCTAGACTGATGCTACGGAATGAGCAGTTCTTC. This gives the protein CASSARLMLRNEQFF.

The V and J genes are TRBV28 and TRBJ1-1; D might be TRBD1 (6 bases). This CDR3 is built from 12 residues. Per the germline V gene, CDR1 is MDHEN and CDR2 is SYDVKM. V lost 10 bases and J 7 bases, leaving 16 bases between the germline ends. The CDR3 region is CATHKMTGEAFF. The CDR3 DNA is TGTGCCACCCACAAGATGACAGGTGAAGCTTTCTTT.

The chain couples TRBV6-5 to TRBJ1-1; a weak D match, TRBD1 (6 bases). Trimming stripped 6 bases from V and 2 bases from J, with 10 bases between. The CDR3 length is 13 residues. From germline, CDR1 is MNHEY and CDR2 SVGAGI. The CDR3 spells CASRTQGNTEAFF. The CDR3 DNA follows: TGTGCCAGCAGGACACAGGGTAACACTGAAGCTTTCTTT.

The CDR3 DNA reads TGTGCCAGCCGTTCCGGACTAGCGGTACCAAATACGCAGTATTTT. Amino acid sequence: CASRSGLAVPNTQYF. V is TRBV27 and J is TRBJ2-3; 10 bases are shared with TRBD2. The germline V gene encodes CDR1 MNHEY and CDR2 SMNVEV (reference sequence). Trimming at V came to 8 bases and at J to 7 bases, leaving 12 bases not matched to a gene. This CDR3 region has 15 residues.

The V gene is TRBV7-2, the J gene TRBJ2-2; D is perhaps TRBD2 (6 bases). V shed 2 bases and J shed 0 bases, with 13 bases lying between them. Germline V gene data show CDR1 as SGHTA and CDR2 as FQGNSA. The CDR3 loop spans 17 amino acids. The CDR3 reads CASSLLNSGPNTGELFF. Here the CDR3 DNA reads TGTGCCAGCAGCTTATTAAATAGCGGACCGAACACCGGGGAGCTGTTTTTT.

The V gene is TRBV7-8, the J gene TRBJ2-3; the D is unclear. CDR3 length: 15 residues. V was trimmed by 5 bases and J by 0 bases, leaving 12 bases between them. CDR1 is SGHVS and CDR2 is FQNEAQ in the germline V gene. DNA of the CDR3: TGTGCCAGCAGCCTCAGGCTTGGTAGCACAGATACGCAGTATTTT. This translates into CASSLRLGSTDTQYF.

CDR3 DNA: TGTGCCAGTAGACGGGACAGGGGGCCGGACACCATATATTTT. Protein product: CASRRDRGPDTIYF. V is TRBV19 and J is TRBJ1-3, with 12 positions matching TRBD1. The germline V gene encodes CDR1 LNHDA and CDR2 SQIVND (reference sequence). The CDR3 has 14 amino acids. Losses at the gene ends were 6 bases for V and 8 bases for J; bases not matched to a gene: 5.

A note on this clone: Other DNA sequences of this sample code for an identical CDR3. This chain joins TRBV9 and TRBJ2-1; the D gene is possibly TRBD1 (6 bases). Trimming took off 4 bases at V and 4 bases at J, with 15 bases between the two ends. Germline CDR1 reads SGDLS; CDR2 reads YYNGEE. The CDR3 loop spans 15 amino acids. CDR3 nucleotide sequence: TGTGCCAGCAGCCCACAAGTAGGGGGTTACAATGAGCAGTTCTTC. Encoded protein: CASSPQVGGYNEQFF.

The rearrangement joins TRBV7-8 to TRBJ2-7; D is perhaps TRBD2 (6 bases). V lost 5 bases to trimming and J lost 3 bases, with 8 bases between them. This CDR3 comprises 12 residues. Looked up from germline, CDR1 is SGHVS and CDR2 is FQNEAQ. The CDR3 coding sequence is TGTGCCAGCAGCCCCGGGGGCTACGAGCAGTACTTC. This encodes CASSPGGYEQYF.

V gene TRBV28 combines with J gene TRBJ1-2; TRBD1 matches 11 bases. The CDR3 extends over 15 amino acids. V was clipped by 4 bases and J by 7 bases; unmatched bases: 8. Germline assignment: CDR1 MDHEN and CDR2 SYDVKM. The CDR3 bases are TGTGCCAGCAGTTCACCCTGGACAGGGGGCTCTGGCTACACCTTC. Protein sequence: CASSSPWTGGSGYTF.

The chain joins TRBV18 to TRBJ1-3; weak D call: TRBD1 (5 bases). The V and J ends lost 5 bases and 1 base respectively, with 12 bases between them. CDR3 length: 15 amino acids. Germline CDR1 and CDR2: KGHSH and LQKENI. The CDR3 sequence: CASSTRQFSGNTIYF. Written as DNA, the CDR3 is TGTGCCAGCTCAACCAGACAGTTTTCTGGAAACACCATATATTTT.

The CDR3 sequence: CAISEGWQGDTGELFF. The CDR3 coding sequence is TGTGCCATCAGTGAAGGTTGGCAGGGGGACACCGGGGAGCTGTTTTTT. The chain recombines TRBV10-3 with TRBJ2-2; the match to TRBD1 covers 7 bases. The J segment lost 3 bases and the V segment lost 3 bases, leaving 7 bases of the junction unmatched. The CDR3 consists of 16 residues. CDR1 is ENHRY and CDR2 is SYGVKD in the germline V gene.

This clone was observed a single time. The chain is built from TRBV4-2 and TRBJ2-7; the D gene is possibly TRBD2 (5 bases). This CDR3 has 15 residues. Germline CDR1 reads LGHNA; CDR2 reads YNFKEQ. V lost 0 bases, J lost 0 bases, and 9 bases lay in between. The CDR3 is CASSQDEGGSYEQYF. DNA for the CDR3: TGTGCCAGCAGCCAAGACGAGGGCGGCTCCTACGAGCAGTACTTC.

The genes are TRBV10-3 and TRBJ2-3; 7 bases map to TRBD2. The CDR3 length is 13 residues. Germline V gene lookup returns CDR1 ENHRY and CDR2 SYGVKD. Trimming took 10 bases from V and 2 from J; bases not matched to a gene: 6. CDR3 sequence reads: CATLGDYTDTQYF. The CDR3 nucleotides are TGTGCCACTTTAGGGGACTACACAGATACGCAGTATTTT.

A few counts support this clone. The chain has TRBV28 and TRBJ2-7; TRBD1 matches at 8 bases. Germline-derived CDR1 and CDR2 are MDHEN and SYDVKM. Trimming at V came to 3 bases and at J to 2 bases, leaving 12 bases not matched to a gene. This CDR3 contains 17 residues. The CDR3 coding sequence is TGTGCCAGCAGTTTTTGGAGTTTGGAACAGGGGGCCTACGAGCAGTACTTC. It yields the protein CASSFWSLEQGAYEQYF.

In this sample, this clone turned up once. The chain carries TRBV5-4 and TRBJ1-4; 11 bases line up with TRBD1. The CDR3 length is 17 residues. Germline loops: CDR1 SGHNT, CDR2 YYREEE (reference sequence). The trim removed 3 bases at V and 7 bases at J, leaving 11 bases unmatched. As DNA, the CDR3 is TGTGCCAGCAGCTCGCGGACAGGGGGCCGGAGCGGTGAAAAACTGTTTTTT. Encoded protein: CASSSRTGGRSGEKLFF.